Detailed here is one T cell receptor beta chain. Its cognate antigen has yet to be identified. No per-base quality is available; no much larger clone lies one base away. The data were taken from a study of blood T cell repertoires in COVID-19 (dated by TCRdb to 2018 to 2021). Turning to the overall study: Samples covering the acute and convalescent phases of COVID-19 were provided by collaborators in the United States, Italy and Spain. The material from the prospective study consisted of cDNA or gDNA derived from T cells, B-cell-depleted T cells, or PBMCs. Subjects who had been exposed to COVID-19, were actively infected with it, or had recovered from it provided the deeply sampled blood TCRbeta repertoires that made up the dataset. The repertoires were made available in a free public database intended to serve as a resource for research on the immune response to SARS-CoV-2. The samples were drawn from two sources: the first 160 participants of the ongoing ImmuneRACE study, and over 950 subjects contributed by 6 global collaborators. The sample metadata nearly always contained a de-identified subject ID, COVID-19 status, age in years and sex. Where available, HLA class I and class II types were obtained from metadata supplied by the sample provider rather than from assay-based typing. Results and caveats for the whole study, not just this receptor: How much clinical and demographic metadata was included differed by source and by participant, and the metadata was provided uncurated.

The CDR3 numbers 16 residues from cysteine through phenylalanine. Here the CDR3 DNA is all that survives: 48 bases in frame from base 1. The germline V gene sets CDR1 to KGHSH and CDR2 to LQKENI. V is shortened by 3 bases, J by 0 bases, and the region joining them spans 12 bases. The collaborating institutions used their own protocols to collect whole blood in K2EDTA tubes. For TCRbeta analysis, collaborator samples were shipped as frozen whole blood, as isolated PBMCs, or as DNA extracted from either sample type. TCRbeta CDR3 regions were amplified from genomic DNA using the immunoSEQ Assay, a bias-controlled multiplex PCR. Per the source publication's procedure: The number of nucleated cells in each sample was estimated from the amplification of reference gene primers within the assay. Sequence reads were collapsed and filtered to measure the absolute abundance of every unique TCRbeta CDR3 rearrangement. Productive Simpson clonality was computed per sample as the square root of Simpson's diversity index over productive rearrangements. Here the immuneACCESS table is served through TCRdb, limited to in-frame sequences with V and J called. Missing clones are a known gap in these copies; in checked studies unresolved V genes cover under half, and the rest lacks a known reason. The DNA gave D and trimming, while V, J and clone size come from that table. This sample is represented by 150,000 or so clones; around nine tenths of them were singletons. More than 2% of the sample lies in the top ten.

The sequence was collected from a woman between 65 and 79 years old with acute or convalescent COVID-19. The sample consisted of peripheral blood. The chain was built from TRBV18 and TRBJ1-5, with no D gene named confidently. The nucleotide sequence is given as TGTGCCAGCTCACCTCTGCCAGGTAATAGCAATCAGCCCCAGCATTTT. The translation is CASSPLPGNSNQPQHF.